This T cell receptor (beta chain) derives from a study of human T cells and chemical hapten exposure. In the original workflow: Between about 23,224 and 700,000 TCRs appeared in each sample, and the median stood at roughly 95,000. TCRdb re-called the RACE reads through MiXCR, storing one row per CDR3 protein. TCRdb assigned the V and J calls; the authors' analysis was not used. The table records over 85,000 distinct CDR3 sequences, roughly an eighth of them present only once. The table lists this clonotype with a few counts. Sample time point: patch test 1, 2 weeks after DPC sensitization. The sample's treatment: therapeutic diphenylcyclopropenone sensitization with weekly scalp DPC. The source was whole blood, collected in connection with sensitization to the hapten diphenylcyclopropenone (DPC). The sequence was obtained from a woman aged 35 to 49 with alopecia areata. Some clones in this sample may be carry-over from other donors' samples.

The CDR3 is CSVEWTSNYGYTF. CDR3 sequence (DNA): TGCAGCGTTGAATGGACATCTAACTATGGCTACACCTTC. The chain uses TRBV29-1 and TRBJ1-2; D is perhaps TRBD1 (5 bases). V shed 2 bases and J shed 0 bases, with 7 bases lying between them. The V gene's germline CDR1 is SQVTM and CDR2 ANQGSEA. The CDR3 contains 13 residues.